Below are 23 T cell receptor beta chains sequenced from a single sample in a study of T cells in Graves' hyperthyroidism and ophthalmopathy. The TCR beta CDR3 regions underwent amplification using RNA transcripts as the source. The HTBI primer set was used in a first-round RT-PCR of the TCR CDR3. TCRdb re-called the multiplex PCR reads through MiXCR, storing one row per CDR3 protein. The sample has approximately 250,000 distinct CDR3 sequences, roughly a quarter seen once. The material sequenced was blood. All receptors come from a woman in her thirties or forties with Graves' ophthalmopathy.

At least ten counts were recorded for this clonotype. The chain combines TRBV9 with TRBJ1-2, with D perhaps matching TRBD1 (5 bases). Between the trimmed V and J ends, which lost 3 bases and 5 bases, there was a span of 14 bases. The CDR3 runs 14 residues. Per the germline V gene, CDR1 is SGDLS and CDR2 is YYNGEE. The CDR3 region is CASSALGTGYGYTF. CDR3 nucleotide sequence: TGTGCCAGCAGCGCCCTCGGGACCGGGTATGGCTACACCTTC. The whole variable domain, remainder taken from reference TRBV9 and TRBJ1-2, is DSGVTQTPKHLITATGQRVTLRCSPRSGDLSVYWYQQSLDQGLQFLIQYYNGEERAKGNILERFSAQQFPDLHSELNLSSLELGDSALYFCASSALGTGYGYTFGSGTRLTVV.

This clonotype was found many times. The genes are TRBV29-1 and TRBJ2-2; 8 bases match TRBD1. The germline V gene encodes CDR1 SQVTM and CDR2 ANQGSEA. V lost 2 bases and J lost 7; bases outside the gene matches: 3. This CDR3 spans 13 amino acids. The CDR3 DNA reads TGCAGCGTTGAACAGGGGGCATACGGGGAGCTGTTTTTT. Translation gives CSVEQGAYGELFF.

The chain employs TRBV27 and TRBJ2-7; D remains unclear. CDR3 length: 13 amino acids. The germline CDR1 and CDR2 sequences are MNHEY and SMNVEV (reference sequence). V was clipped by 5 bases and J by 3 bases, with 11 bases between them. The CDR3 sequence is CASSLTKDYEQYF. In DNA, the CDR3 is TGTGCCAGCAGTCTAACAAAAGACTACGAGCAGTACTTC.

This clonotype showed up many times. The chain recombines TRBV19 with TRBJ2-2, with 8 positions matching TRBD2. This CDR3 region has 15 residues. The V segment lost 4 bases and the J segment 6 bases; nucleotides outside the gene matches: 7. From germline, CDR1 is LNHDA and CDR2 SQIVND (reference sequence). The CDR3 DNA follows: TGTGCCAGTAGTAGCGGGACTAGTCGGTCCGGGGAGCTGTTTTTT. It specifies CASSSGTSRSGELFF.

This clonotype was seen at least ten times. The chain employs TRBV9 and TRBJ1-3; D possibly corresponds to TRBD1 (6 bases). The CDR3 is 15 residues long. Looked up from germline, CDR1 is SGDLS and CDR2 is YYNGEE. Between the trimmed V and J ends, which lost 4 bases and 2 bases, there was a span of 13 bases. CDR3 region: CASSIGQGPGNTIYF. The CDR3 nucleotides read TGTGCCAGCAGCATAGGTCAGGGGCCTGGAAACACCATATATTTT.

This clonotype occurred many times. This chain connects TRBV18 to TRBJ2-2, with D perhaps TRBD1 (5 bases). Germline-derived CDR1 and CDR2 are KGHSH and LQKENI. V was trimmed by 3 bases and J by 2 bases, leaving 16 bases between them. CDR3 length: 17 residues. The CDR3 coding sequence is TGTGCCAGCTCACCGCGGCCCTTCAGGGAAAACACCGGGGAGCTGTTTTTT. It translates to CASSPRPFRENTGELFF.

This chain links TRBV11-2 with TRBJ2-7; D gene uncertain. V lost 3 bases to trimming and J lost 4 bases, with 13 bases between them. Germline assignment: CDR1 SGHAT and CDR2 FQNNGV. This CDR3 has 14 residues. Written as DNA, the CDR3 is TGTGCCAGCAGCTTCTTATCGCATCAGTACGAGCAGTACTTC. Residues: CASSFLSHQYEQYF.

At least ten counts were recorded for this clonotype. The V and J genes are TRBV12-3 or TRBV12-4 and TRBJ2-5; 12 bases match TRBD2. This CDR3 is built from 18 residues. V trimming: 6 bases; J trimming: 1 base; junction bases outside the gene matches: 12. The DNA for the CDR3 is TGTGCCAGCAGCCCCCAATCTAGCGGGAGGGTGGGCCAAGAGACCCAGTACTTC. Translated: CASSPQSSGRVGQETQYF.

This clonotype was seen ten or more times. This sequence joins TRBV25-1 and TRBJ1-2; D call uncertain. The CDR3 contains 13 residues. Trimming left V 8 bases short and J 5 bases short, with 15 bases between. In germline, CDR1 is MGHDK, CDR2 SYGVNS. CDR3 bases: TGTGCCAGCCAGCCCGGGATAAAGTATGGCTACACCTTC. It is translated as CASQPGIKYGYTF.

The chain recombines TRBV19 with TRBJ2-5, with D possibly TRBD2 on 7 matching bases. Trimming shortened V by 7 bases and J by 5 bases, and 17 bases separated the two germline ends. This CDR3 contains 14 residues. Looked up from germline, CDR1 is LNHDA and CDR2 is SQIVND (reference sequence). The CDR3 sequence: CASKTRGARETQYF. CDR3 bases: TGTGCCAGTAAAACACGGGGGGCGCGTGAGACCCAGTACTTC.

The rearrangement links TRBV18 to TRBJ1-1, with 9 bases fitting TRBD1. CDR1 is KGHSH, CDR2 LQKENI, per germline. CDR3 size: 18 residues. The junction had 11 bases not matched to a gene; V was cut back by 3 bases and J by 0 bases. In DNA form, the CDR3 reads TGTGCCAGCTCACCTTCTGATTTGGGACAGGGCATGAACACTGAAGCTTTCTTT. It translates to CASSPSDLGQGMNTEAFF.

This clonotype was detected ten times or more. The V call is TRBV20-1, the J call TRBJ2-5; 11 nucleotides align to TRBD2. The CDR3 length is 16 residues. V was pared by 0 bases and J by 4 bases, with 7 bases of the junction left unmatched. CDR1 is DFQATT, CDR2 SNEGSKA, per germline (reference sequence). CDR3 residues: CSARDRLAGGLETQYF. The CDR3, as DNA: TGCAGTGCTAGAGATCGGCTAGCGGGAGGTTTAGAGACCCAGTACTTC.

The table lists this clonotype with many counts. The rearrangement uses TRBV28 and TRBJ1-5; D not resolved. Per germline, CDR1 MDHEN and CDR2 SYDVKM. The CDR3 loop spans 14 amino acids. Trimming pared 3 bases from V and 6 bases from J, leaving 12 bases between. The CDR3 loop reads CASSFGGSGQPQHF. The DNA of the CDR3 is TGTGCCAGCAGTTTTGGTGGGAGTGGTCAGCCCCAGCATTTT.

At least ten counts were recorded for this clonotype. The rearrangement joins TRBV6-5 to TRBJ2-7, with no clear D. This CDR3 is 13 amino acids long. Germline CDR1 and CDR2: MNHEY and SVGAGI. Deletions cut 6 bases from V and 0 bases from J, with 9 bases between. CDR3 in DNA: TGTGCCAGCAGCTCTAGGAGCTCCTACGAGCAGTACTTC. Its translation: CASSSRSSYEQYF.

This clonotype was picked up many times. V usage is TRBV30 and J usage is TRBJ1-1, with D tentatively TRBD1 (6 bases). The CDR3 covers 13 residues. Trimming removed 2 bases from V and 8 bases from J, with 15 bases in between. CDR1 GTSNPN and CDR2 SVGIG come from the germline V gene (reference sequence). This CDR3 is CAWSIQGQSEAFF. The CDR3 DNA reads as TGTGCCTGGAGTATCCAAGGACAGAGCGAAGCTTTCTTT. The variable domain in full, completed from reference TRBV30 and TRBJ1-1, reads SQTIHQWPATLVQPVGSPLSLECTVEGTSNPNLYWYRQAAGRGLQLLFYSVGIGQISSEVPQNLSASRPQDRQFILSSKKLLLSDSGFYLCAWSIQGQSEAFFGQGTRLTVV.

The sample holds many counts of this clonotype. DNA of the CDR3: TGTGCCTGGAGTGTACTACAGGGAAACGCCGGGGAGCTGTTTTTT. Translated, it gives CAWSVLQGNAGELFF. The chain combines TRBV30 with TRBJ2-2; D perhaps matches TRBD1 (6 bases). Per the germline V gene, CDR1 is GTSNPN and CDR2 is SVGIG (reference sequence). The ends were cut back, 0 bases at V and 6 bases at J, with 14 bases in the middle. The CDR3 extends over 15 amino acids. Supplemented by reference TRBV30 and TRBJ2-2, the full variable domain reads SQTIHQWPATLVQPVGSPLSLECTVEGTSNPNLYWYRQAAGRGLQLLFYSVGIGQISSEVPQNLSASRPQDRQFILSSKKLLLSDSGFYLCAWSVLQGNAGELFFGEGSRLTVL.

This clonotype occurred once. The rearrangement joins TRBV6-1 to TRBJ2-7; 11 bases map to TRBD2. CDR3 length equals 17 residues. The J segment lost 2 bases and the V segment lost 6 bases, leaving 12 bases of the junction unmatched. CDR1 and CDR2 from the germline V gene are MNHNS and SASEGT. DNA of the CDR3: TGTGCCAGCAGACCTGCCTCGGGACTAGCGGTTACCTACGAGCAGTACTTC. The encoded protein is CASRPASGLAVTYEQYF.

The genes are TRBV28 and TRBJ2-5, with D maybe TRBD2 (5 bases). Trimming shortened V by 3 bases and J by 5 bases, and 13 bases separated the two germline ends. Looked up from germline, CDR1 is MDHEN and CDR2 is SYDVKM. The CDR3 is made up of 14 amino acids. DNA of the CDR3: TGTGCCAGCAGTTTCGGTTCGAGGGCCGAGACCCAGTACTTC. Protein sequence: CASSFGSRAETQYF.

Concerning this clonotype: This may stem from a read error, because a much larger clone lies one nucleotide away. This chain joins TRBV7-8 and TRBJ1-5, with 8 bases fitting TRBD1. Germline V lookup: CDR1 SGHVS, CDR2 FQNEAQ. This CDR3 is built from 15 residues. DNA of the CDR3: TGTGTCAGCAGCCCGGACAGGGTTGGCAATCAGCCCCAGCATTTT. Translation: CVSSPDRVGNQPQHF.

In this sample, this clonotype turned up many times. This sequence joins TRBV12-3 or TRBV12-4 and TRBJ1-3; D is ambiguous. This CDR3 has 13 residues. Trimming removed 6 bases at V and 3 bases at J, with 9 bases between. CDR3 region: CASSREGGNTIYF. For the CDR3, the DNA is TGTGCCAGCAGCCGGGAGGGTGGAAACACCATATATTTT.

This clonotype occurred many times. The chain couples TRBV20-1 to TRBJ2-7; 8 positions match TRBD2. The CDR3 spans 14 residues. V was clipped by 6 bases and J by 4 bases; unmatched bases: 11. CDR1 DFQATT and CDR2 SNEGSKA come from the germline V gene (reference sequence). CDR3 sequence (DNA): TGCAGTGCCCTCGGAGCGGGAGCAATGTACGAGCAGTACTTC. Its translation is CSALGAGAMYEQYF.

This chain connects TRBV7-9 to TRBJ2-6; D not resolved. CDR1 and CDR2 (germline): SEHNR, FQNEAQ (reference sequence). The CDR3 contains 15 residues. Trimming left V 5 bases short and J 4 bases short, with 12 bases between. The CDR3 region has the DNA TGTGCCAGCAGCGCCCGCGCGGCCGGGGCCAACGTCCTGACTTTC. The encoded protein is CASSARAAGANVLTF.

A single count supports this clonotype. The chain employs TRBV6-2 or TRBV6-3 and TRBJ1-1, with 8 nucleotides matching TRBD1. This CDR3 has 17 residues. Germline CDR1 is MNHEY and CDR2 is SVGEGT. V shed 4 bases, J shed 3 bases, and the junction held 13 bases outside the gene matches. This CDR3 is CASSSPRDRRRYTEAFF. CDR3 coding DNA: TGTGCCAGCAGTTCTCCCCGGGACAGGCGGCGGTACACTGAAGCTTTCTTT.